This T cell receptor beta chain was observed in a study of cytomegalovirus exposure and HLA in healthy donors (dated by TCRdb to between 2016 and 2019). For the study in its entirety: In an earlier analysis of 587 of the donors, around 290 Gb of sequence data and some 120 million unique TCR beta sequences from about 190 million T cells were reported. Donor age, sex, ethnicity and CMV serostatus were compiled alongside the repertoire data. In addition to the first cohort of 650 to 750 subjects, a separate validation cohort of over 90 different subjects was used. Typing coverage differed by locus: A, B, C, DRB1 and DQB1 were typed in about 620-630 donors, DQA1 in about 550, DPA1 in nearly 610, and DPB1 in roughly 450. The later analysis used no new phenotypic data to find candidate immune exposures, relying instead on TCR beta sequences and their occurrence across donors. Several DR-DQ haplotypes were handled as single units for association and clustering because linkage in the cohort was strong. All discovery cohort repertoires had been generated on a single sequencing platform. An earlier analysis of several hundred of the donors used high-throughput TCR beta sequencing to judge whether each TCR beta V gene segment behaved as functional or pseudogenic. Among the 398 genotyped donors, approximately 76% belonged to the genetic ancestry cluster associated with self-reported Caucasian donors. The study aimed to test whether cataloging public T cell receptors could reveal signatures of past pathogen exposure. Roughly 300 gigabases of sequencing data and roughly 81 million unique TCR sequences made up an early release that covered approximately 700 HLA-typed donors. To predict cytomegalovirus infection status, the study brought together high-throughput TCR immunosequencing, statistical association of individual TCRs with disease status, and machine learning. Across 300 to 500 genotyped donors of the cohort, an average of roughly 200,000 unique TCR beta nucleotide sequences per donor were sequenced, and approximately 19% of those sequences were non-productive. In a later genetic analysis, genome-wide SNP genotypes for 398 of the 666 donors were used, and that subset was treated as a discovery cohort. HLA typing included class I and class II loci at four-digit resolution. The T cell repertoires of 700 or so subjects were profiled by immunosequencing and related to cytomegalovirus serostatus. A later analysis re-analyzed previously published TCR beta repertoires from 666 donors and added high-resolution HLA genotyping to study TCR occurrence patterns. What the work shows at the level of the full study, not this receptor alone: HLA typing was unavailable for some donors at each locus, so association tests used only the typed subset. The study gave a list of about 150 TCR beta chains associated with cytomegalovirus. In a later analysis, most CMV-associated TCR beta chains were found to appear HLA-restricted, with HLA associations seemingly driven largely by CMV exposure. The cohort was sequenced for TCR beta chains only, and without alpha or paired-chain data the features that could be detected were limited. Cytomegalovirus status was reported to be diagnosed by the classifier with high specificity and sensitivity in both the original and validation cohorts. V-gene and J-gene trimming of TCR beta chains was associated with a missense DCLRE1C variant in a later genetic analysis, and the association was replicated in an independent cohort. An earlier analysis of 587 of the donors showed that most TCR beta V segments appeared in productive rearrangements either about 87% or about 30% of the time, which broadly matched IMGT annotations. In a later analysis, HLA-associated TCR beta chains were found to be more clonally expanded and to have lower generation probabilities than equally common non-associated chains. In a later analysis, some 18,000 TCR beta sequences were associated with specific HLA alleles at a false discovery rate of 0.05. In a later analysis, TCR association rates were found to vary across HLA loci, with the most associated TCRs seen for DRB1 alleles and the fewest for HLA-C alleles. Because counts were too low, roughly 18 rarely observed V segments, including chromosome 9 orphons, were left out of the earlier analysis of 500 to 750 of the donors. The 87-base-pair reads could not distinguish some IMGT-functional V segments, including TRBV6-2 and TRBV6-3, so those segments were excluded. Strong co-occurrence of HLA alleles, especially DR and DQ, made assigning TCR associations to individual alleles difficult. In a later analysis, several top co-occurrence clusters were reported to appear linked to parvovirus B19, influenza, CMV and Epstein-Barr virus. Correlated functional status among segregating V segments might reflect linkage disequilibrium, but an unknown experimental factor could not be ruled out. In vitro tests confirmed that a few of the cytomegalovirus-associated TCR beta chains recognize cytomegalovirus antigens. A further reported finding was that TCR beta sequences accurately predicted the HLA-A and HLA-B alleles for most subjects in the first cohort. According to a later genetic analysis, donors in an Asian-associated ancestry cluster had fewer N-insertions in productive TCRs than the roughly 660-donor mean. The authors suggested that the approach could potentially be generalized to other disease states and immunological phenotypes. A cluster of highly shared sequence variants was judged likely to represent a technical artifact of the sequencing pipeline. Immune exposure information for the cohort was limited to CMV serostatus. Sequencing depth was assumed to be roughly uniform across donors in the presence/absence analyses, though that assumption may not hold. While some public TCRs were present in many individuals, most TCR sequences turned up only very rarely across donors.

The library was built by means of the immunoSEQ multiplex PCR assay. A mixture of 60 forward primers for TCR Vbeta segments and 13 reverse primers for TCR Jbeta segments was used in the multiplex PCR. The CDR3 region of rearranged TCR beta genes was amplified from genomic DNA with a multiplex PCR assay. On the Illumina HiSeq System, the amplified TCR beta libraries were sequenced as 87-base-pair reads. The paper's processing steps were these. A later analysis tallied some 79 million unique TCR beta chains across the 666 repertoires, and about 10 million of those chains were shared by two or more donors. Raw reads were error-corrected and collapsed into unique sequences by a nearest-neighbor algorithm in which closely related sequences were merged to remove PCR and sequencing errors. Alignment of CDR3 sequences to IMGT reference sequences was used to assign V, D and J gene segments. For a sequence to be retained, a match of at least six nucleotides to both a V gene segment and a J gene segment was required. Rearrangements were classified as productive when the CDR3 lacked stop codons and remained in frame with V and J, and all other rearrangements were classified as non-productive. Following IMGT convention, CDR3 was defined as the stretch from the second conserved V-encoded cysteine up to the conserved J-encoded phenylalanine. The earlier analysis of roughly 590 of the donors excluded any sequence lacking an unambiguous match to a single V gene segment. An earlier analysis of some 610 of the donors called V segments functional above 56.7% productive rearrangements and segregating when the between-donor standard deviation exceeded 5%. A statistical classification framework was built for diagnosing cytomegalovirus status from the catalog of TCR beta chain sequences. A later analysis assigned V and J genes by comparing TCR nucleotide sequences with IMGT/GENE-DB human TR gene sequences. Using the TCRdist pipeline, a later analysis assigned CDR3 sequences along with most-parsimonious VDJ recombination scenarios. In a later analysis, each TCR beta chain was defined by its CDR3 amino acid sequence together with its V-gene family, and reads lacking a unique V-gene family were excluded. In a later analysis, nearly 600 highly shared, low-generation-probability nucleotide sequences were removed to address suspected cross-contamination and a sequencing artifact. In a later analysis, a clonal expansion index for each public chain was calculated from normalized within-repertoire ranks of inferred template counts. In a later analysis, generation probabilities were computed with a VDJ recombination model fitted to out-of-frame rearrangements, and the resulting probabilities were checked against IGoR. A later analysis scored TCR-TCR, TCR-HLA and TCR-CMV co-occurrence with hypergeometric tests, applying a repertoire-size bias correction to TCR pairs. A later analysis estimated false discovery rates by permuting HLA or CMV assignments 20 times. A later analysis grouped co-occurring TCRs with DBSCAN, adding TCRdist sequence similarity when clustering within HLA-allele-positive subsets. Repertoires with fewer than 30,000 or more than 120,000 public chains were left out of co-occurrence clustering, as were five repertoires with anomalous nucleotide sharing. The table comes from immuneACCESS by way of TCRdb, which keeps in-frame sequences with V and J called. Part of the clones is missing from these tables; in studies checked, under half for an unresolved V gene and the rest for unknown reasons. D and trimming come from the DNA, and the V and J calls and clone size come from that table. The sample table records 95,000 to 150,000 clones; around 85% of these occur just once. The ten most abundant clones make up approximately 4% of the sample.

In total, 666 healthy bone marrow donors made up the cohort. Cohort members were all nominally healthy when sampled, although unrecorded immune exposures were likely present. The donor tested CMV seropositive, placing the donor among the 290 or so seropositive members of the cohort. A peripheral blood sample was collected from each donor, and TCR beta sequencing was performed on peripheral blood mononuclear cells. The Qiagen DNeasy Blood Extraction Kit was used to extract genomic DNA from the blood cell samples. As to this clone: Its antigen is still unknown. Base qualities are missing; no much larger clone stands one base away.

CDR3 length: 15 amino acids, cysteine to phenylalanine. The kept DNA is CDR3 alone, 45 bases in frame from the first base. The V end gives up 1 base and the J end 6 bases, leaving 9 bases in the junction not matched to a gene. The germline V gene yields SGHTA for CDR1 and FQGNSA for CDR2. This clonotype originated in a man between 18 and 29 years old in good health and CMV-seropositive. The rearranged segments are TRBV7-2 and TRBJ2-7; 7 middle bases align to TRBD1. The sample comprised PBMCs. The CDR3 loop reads CASSLEFDRVGEQYF. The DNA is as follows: TGTGCCAGCAGCTTAGAATTCGACAGGGTTGGCGAGCAGTACTTC.